The 27 T cell receptor beta chains below come from one sample, sequenced in a study of HIV-infected patients and healthy controls. One entry per CDR3 protein, called by TCRdb with MiXCR from the 5' RACE reads. Among tens of thousands of distinct CDR3 sequences listed, 16% were seen once. Material: CD4+ T cells from blood. Receptor source: a human donor in good health.

This clonotype showed up just a few times. This chain links TRBV6-2 or TRBV6-3 with TRBJ2-5; a possible D gene is TRBD1 (5 bases). The CDR3 length is 14 residues. Trimming took 5 bases from V and 1 from J, leaving 11 bases between them. Germline V CDR1 and CDR2: MNHEY, SVGEGT. The CDR3 protein is CASSLDSLQETQYF. CDR3 DNA sequence: TGTGCCAGCAGTCTCGACAGTCTCCAAGAGACCCAGTACTTC.

The chain couples TRBV13 to TRBJ2-5; D might be TRBD2 (5 bases). CDR3 size: 15 residues. V gave up 5 bases and J gave up 6 bases, with 19 bases separating them. Germline values: CDR1 PRHDT, CDR2 FYEKMQ (reference sequence). CDR3 amino acids: CASSPRGSDGKTQYF. The CDR3 DNA is TGTGCCAGCAGCCCACGGGGATCTGACGGGAAGACCCAGTACTTC.

This chain joins TRBV18 and TRBJ2-2; no firm D call. The germline gives CDR1 KGHSH, CDR2 LQKENI. Trimming removed 6 bases at V and 9 bases at J, with 23 bases between. The CDR3 contains 16 residues. CDR3 nucleotides: TGTGCCAGCTCCACCGACAATACGAATCGGCTGCGGGAGCTGTTTTTT. This encodes CASSTDNTNRLRELFF.

There are a few counts of this clonotype. The CDR3 bases are TGTGCCAGCAGCTCCTCAACAGGGGGCGGCGGGGAGCTGTTTTTT. Residues: CASSSSTGGGGELFF. V gene TRBV7-6 combines with J gene TRBJ2-2; 9 positions match TRBD1. Germline V gives CDR1 SGHVS, CDR2 FNYEAQ. The V and J ends lost 4 bases and 7 bases, in that order; junction bases with no gene match: 7. There are 15 residues in the CDR3.

This clonotype has more than one count but fewer than ten. V and J are TRBV7-2 and TRBJ2-4; D unclear. V lost 0 bases, J lost 0 bases, and 9 bases lay in between. Per germline, CDR1 SGHTA and CDR2 FQGNSA. The length of the CDR3 is 16 residues. The CDR3: CASSLAPGLAKNIQYF. CDR3 in DNA: TGTGCCAGCAGCTTAGCCCCGGGTCTAGCCAAAAACATTCAGTACTTC.

There are a few counts of this clonotype. The gene calls are TRBV24-1 and TRBJ1-2; tentative D call: TRBD1 (5 bases). Trimming left V 3 bases short and J 1 base short, with 14 bases between. The CDR3 spans 16 residues. In germline, CDR1 is KGHDR, CDR2 SFDVKD. The CDR3 nucleotides read TGTGCCACCAGTGATGCCGCAGCAGGGCTTAACTATGGCTACACCTTC. Translated, it gives CATSDAAAGLNYGYTF.

This chain connects TRBV11-2 to TRBJ2-7; D not certain. Germline loops: CDR1 SGHAT, CDR2 FQNNGV. Between the trimmed V and J ends, which lost 2 bases and 3 bases, there was a span of 8 bases. This CDR3 contains 13 residues. The chain's CDR3 is CASSLKRYYEQYF. Here the CDR3 DNA reads TGTGCCAGCAGCTTAAAGCGATACTACGAGCAGTACTTC. Variable domain in full (rest from reference TRBV11-2 and TRBJ2-7): EAGVAQSPRYKIIEKRQSVAFWCNPISGHATLYWYQQILGQGPKLLIQFQNNGVVDDSQLPKDRFSAERLKGVDSTLKIQPAKLEDSAVYLCASSLKRYYEQYFGPGTRLTVT.

The chain recombines TRBV14 with TRBJ1-4; D is possibly TRBD1 (5 bases). The CDR3 is 15 amino acids. Germline-derived CDR1 and CDR2 are SGHDN and FVKESK. The ends were cut back, 4 bases at V and 8 bases at J, with 17 bases in the middle. The CDR3 reads CASSREKGWGEKLFF. The DNA for the CDR3 is TGTGCCAGCAGCCGAGAGAAGGGCTGGGGCGAAAAACTGTTTTTT. Full variable domain (outside the CDR3, taken from reference TRBV14 and TRBJ1-4): EAGVTQFPSHSVIEKGQTVTLRCDPISGHDNLYWYRRVMGKEIKFLLHFVKESKQDESGMPNNRFLAERTGGTYSTLKVQPAELEDSGVYFCASSREKGWGEKLFFGSGTQLSVL.

The chain links TRBV29-1 to TRBJ2-7; 10 bases agree with TRBD2. The CDR3 is 15 residues long. The ends lost 7 bases at V and 4 bases at J; junction bases unmatched: 13. Germline assignment: CDR1 SQVTM and CDR2 ANQGSEA. The CDR3: CSARTEGLAEYEQYF. The CDR3 DNA is TGCAGCGCTCGGACAGAAGGACTAGCGGAATACGAGCAGTACTTC.

Only a few counts were recorded for this clonotype. The chain uses TRBV7-2 and TRBJ1-2; perhaps TRBD1 as D (5 bases). With 5 bases removed from V and 10 bases from J, the gap between germline ends came to 17 bases. The CDR3 runs to 13 residues. Germline V CDR1 and CDR2: SGHTA, FQGNSA. The CDR3 region has the DNA TGTGCCAGCAGCAGGGGACCGACCTCTGCCTACACCTTC. Amino acid sequence: CASSRGPTSAYTF.

This clonotype was observed a handful of times. The J gene is TRBJ1-1, the V gene TRBV10-3; TRBD1 might be the D (6 bases). This CDR3 contains 14 residues. Germline CDR1 reads ENHRY; CDR2 reads SYGVKD. V lost 4 bases to trimming and J lost 6 bases, with 15 bases between them. The chain's CDR3 is CAISGGQLNSEAFF. The CDR3, as DNA: TGTGCCATCAGTGGGGGGCAGCTAAACTCTGAAGCTTTCTTT.

The gene calls are TRBV12-3 or TRBV12-4 and TRBJ2-7; D remains ambiguous. The length of the CDR3 is 13 residues. Trimming took off 4 bases at V and 3 bases at J, with 10 bases between the two ends. DNA for the CDR3: TGTGCCAGCAGTTCGCGATTACGCTACGAGCAGTACTTC. It translates to CASSSRLRYEQYF.

The sample holds a few counts of this clonotype. This chain joins TRBV3-1 and TRBJ2-3; D is possibly TRBD1 (6 bases). CDR1 is LGHDT, CDR2 YNNKEL, per germline (reference sequence). V lost 4 bases to trimming and J lost 2 bases, with 16 bases between them. The CDR3 has 16 residues. CDR3 in amino acids: CASSPTTGSYTDTQYF. The CDR3 region has the DNA TGTGCCAGCAGCCCAACTACAGGGTCTTACACAGATACGCAGTATTTT.

The chain is built from TRBV12-3 or TRBV12-4 and TRBJ2-7; D gene ambiguous. Trimming shortened V by 3 bases and J by 6 bases, and 9 bases separated the two germline ends. The CDR3 contains 12 residues. The CDR3 reads CASSFMGSEQYF. CDR3 nucleotide sequence: TGTGCCAGCAGTTTTATGGGATCCGAGCAGTACTTC.

This clonotype was detected only a few times. This sequence joins TRBV4-3 and TRBJ1-6; TRBD1 matches at 8 bases. This CDR3 has 18 amino acids. Germline V gene lookup returns CDR1 LGHNA and CDR2 YSLEER. Trimming removed 0 bases from V and 7 bases from J; junction bases left unmatched: 11. CDR3: CASSQDYPQGAKNSPLHF. The CDR3 DNA reads TGCGCCAGCAGCCAAGATTACCCTCAGGGGGCGAAAAATTCACCCCTCCACTTT.

The CDR3 here is CASSQDLWAGGPANEQFF. The CDR3 nucleotides read TGCGCCAGCAGCCAAGATCTATGGGCGGGAGGGCCGGCGAATGAGCAGTTCTTC. The genes are TRBV4-1 and TRBJ2-1; 9 positions match TRBD2. This CDR3 comprises 18 residues. The J segment lost 7 bases and the V segment lost 0 bases, leaving 13 bases of the junction unmatched. Per germline, CDR1 MGHRA and CDR2 YSYEKL.

The chain recombines TRBV7-9 with TRBJ1-4; TRBD1 matches 9 bases. Germline loops: CDR1 SEHNR, CDR2 FQNEAQ (reference sequence). This CDR3 is built from 15 residues. J was trimmed by 5 bases and V by 0 bases; bases with no gene match: 1. The CDR3 spells CASSLAGTGNEKLFF. The DNA of the CDR3 is TGTGCCAGCAGCTTAGCCGGGACAGGGAATGAAAAACTGTTTTTT.

This clonotype was recorded a few times. This chain connects TRBV7-2 to TRBJ2-3; 13 nucleotides line up with TRBD2. The CDR3 runs 17 residues. V shed 5 bases, J shed 3 bases, and the junction held 8 bases outside the gene matches. Germline V gene lookup returns CDR1 SGHTA and CDR2 FQGNSA. The CDR3 protein is CASSRLAGGVNTDTQYF. In DNA, the CDR3 is TGTGCCAGCAGCCGACTAGCGGGAGGCGTAAATACAGATACGCAGTATTTT. The complete variable domain, with remaining parts taken from reference TRBV7-2 and TRBJ2-3, reads GAGVSQSPSNKVTEKGKDVELRCDPISGHTALYWYRQSLGQGLEFLIYFQGNSAPDKSGLPSDRFSAERTGGSVSTLTIQRTQQEDSAVYLCASSRLAGGVNTDTQYFGPGTRLTVL.

This clonotype was counted between two and nine times. The genes are TRBV12-3 or TRBV12-4 and TRBJ2-3, with 9 bases aligning to TRBD1. This CDR3 is built from 16 residues. V lost 4 bases to trimming and J lost 6 bases; unmatched junction nucleotides: 11. Here the CDR3 reads CASSSATGGVRDTQYF. CDR3 in DNA: TGTGCCAGCAGTTCGGCTACAGGGGGCGTTCGGGATACGCAGTATTTT.

The chain recombines TRBV27 with TRBJ1-1; TRBD1 matches at 8 bases. Germline V CDR1 and CDR2: MNHEY, SMNVEV (reference sequence). CDR3 length equals 17 residues. The V gene end was trimmed by 1 base and the J gene end by 4 bases; junction bases not matched to a gene: 11. Here the CDR3 DNA reads TGTGCCAGCAGTTTATGGGGTCGGACAGGGTCGGGCACTGAAGCTTTCTTT. It translates to CASSLWGRTGSGTEAFF.

The chain links TRBV19 to TRBJ2-3; D unresolved. The CDR3 extends over 12 amino acids. V was trimmed by 6 bases and J by 5 bases, leaving 9 bases between them. Germline lookup yields CDR1 LNHDA and CDR2 SQIVND (reference sequence). The CDR3 nucleotides are TGTGCCAGTAGCCGCCGGCGAGATACGCAGTATTTT. It is translated as CASSRRRDTQYF. The full variable domain, its missing parts supplied by reference TRBV19 and TRBJ2-3, is DGGITQSPKYLFRKEGQNVTLSCEQNLNHDAMYWYRQDPGQGLRLIYYSQIVNDFQKGDIAEGYSVSREKKESFPLTVTSAQKNPTAFYLCASSRRRDTQYFGPGTRLTVL.

This clonotype was picked up a small number of times. The rearrangement uses TRBV28 and TRBJ1-5; D remains unclear. CDR1 and CDR2 from the germline V gene are MDHEN and SYDVKM. The CDR3 totals 12 residues. V was pared by 2 bases and J by 5 bases, with 4 bases between. Written as DNA, the CDR3 is TGTGCCAGCAGTTTAAGTGATCAGCCCCAGCATTTT. It is translated as CASSLSDQPQHF. The full variable domain, rest sourced from reference TRBV28 and TRBJ1-5, is DVKVTQSSRYLVKRTGEKVFLECVQDMDHENMFWYRQDPGLGLRLIYFSYDVKMKEKGDIPEGYSVSREKKERFSLILESASTNQTSMYLCASSLSDQPQHFGDGTRLSIL.

This clonotype was counted only a few times. V usage is TRBV9 and J usage is TRBJ2-1; 9 positions agree with TRBD2. The V gene end was trimmed by 0 bases and the J gene end by 4 bases; junction bases not matched to a gene: 5. The germline V gene encodes CDR1 SGDLS and CDR2 YYNGEE. The CDR3 has 16 residues. The CDR3 sequence is CASSVGPLAGYNEQFF. The DNA of the CDR3 is TGTGCCAGCAGCGTAGGTCCCCTAGCGGGGTACAATGAGCAGTTCTTC.

The J gene is TRBJ1-1, the V gene TRBV12-3 or TRBV12-4, with a weak D call TRBD1 (6 bases). V was shortened by 2 bases and J by 7 bases, with 14 bases between the two germline ends. The CDR3 is made up of 14 amino acids. The CDR3 region has the DNA TGTGCCAGCAGTTTATCGGACAGACTTGGTGAAGCTTTCTTT. Protein product: CASSLSDRLGEAFF.

This clonotype was seen more than once but under ten times. The chain is built from TRBV19 and TRBJ1-5, with TRBD1 matching 8 bases. The CDR3 is made up of 14 amino acids. V lost 7 bases to trimming and J lost 2 bases; unmatched junction nucleotides: 4. CDR1 is LNHDA, CDR2 SQIVND, per germline (reference sequence). CDR3 protein: CASTKDRGNQPQHF. DNA for the CDR3: TGTGCCAGTACCAAGGACAGGGGCAATCAGCCCCAGCATTTT.

This clonotype turned up a few times. The chain recombines TRBV28 with TRBJ1-6, with D perhaps TRBD1 (5 bases). CDR1 MDHEN and CDR2 SYDVKM come from the germline V gene. V was shortened by 4 bases and J by 0 bases, with 13 bases between the two germline ends. There are 17 residues in the CDR3. CDR3 in amino acids: CASSSVRGSSYNSPLHF. In DNA form, the CDR3 reads TGTGCCAGCAGTTCCGTCCGGGGGAGCTCCTATAATTCACCCCTCCACTTT. The whole variable domain, filled in from reference TRBV28 and TRBJ1-6, reads DVKVTQSSRYLVKRTGEKVFLECVQDMDHENMFWYRQDPGLGLRLIYFSYDVKMKEKGDIPEGYSVSREKKERFSLILESASTNQTSMYLCASSSVRGSSYNSPLHFGNGTRLTVT.

This rearrangement joins TRBV19 to TRBJ1-5; possibly TRBD1 for D (6 bases). CDR1 and CDR2 (germline): LNHDA, SQIVND (reference sequence). This CDR3 is 12 amino acids long. Trimming stripped 3 bases from V and 15 bases from J, with 15 bases between. The CDR3 sequence is CASSIAGGHPHF. As DNA, the CDR3 is TGTGCCAGTAGTATCGCCGGGGGACATCCGCATTTT.